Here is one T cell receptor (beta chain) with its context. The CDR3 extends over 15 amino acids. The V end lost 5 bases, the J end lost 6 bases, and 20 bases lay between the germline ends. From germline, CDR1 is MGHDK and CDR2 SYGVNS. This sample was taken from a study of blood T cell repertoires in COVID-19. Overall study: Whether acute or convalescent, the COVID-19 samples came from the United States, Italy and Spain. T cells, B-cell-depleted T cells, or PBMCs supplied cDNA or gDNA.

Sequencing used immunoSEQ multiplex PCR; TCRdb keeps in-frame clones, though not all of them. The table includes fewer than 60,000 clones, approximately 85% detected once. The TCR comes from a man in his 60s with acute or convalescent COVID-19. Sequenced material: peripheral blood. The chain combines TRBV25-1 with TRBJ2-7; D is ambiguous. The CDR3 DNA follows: TGTGCCAGCAGTTCCCAGCGCGCGTCTCCCCGCGAGCAGTACTTC. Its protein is CASSSQRASPREQYF.